These 9 T cell receptor beta chains originate from one sample sequenced in a study of blood T cells in healthy people across ages (dated by TCRdb to between 2014 and 2017). The method behind the library was 5' RACE. Sequencing used an Illumina HiSeq 2500. The second PCR ran for about 7 to 11 cycles and used a J-beta primer mix along with a sample-barcoded 5' primer. TCRdb applied fastp at Q25 and MiXCR to the public reads, then kept only in-frame beta chains. For every CDR3 protein sequence, its rows merge into one entry that carries the most common genes and DNA. This sample comprises hundreds of thousands of distinct CDR3 sequences, around three fifths of them detected only once. Clones ranked in the top ten supply approximately 24% of the sample. The source material was blood. The receptors derive from a middle-aged man in good health.

This chain connects TRBV9 to TRBJ2-1; tentative D call: TRBD2 (5 bases). The CDR3 contains 15 residues. CDR1 SGDLS and CDR2 YYNGEE come from the germline V gene. V was trimmed by 3 bases and J by 7 bases, leaving 17 bases between them. CDR3 nucleotides: TGTGCCAGCAGCGCAAGTACCGCCCGCGGGAATGAGCAGTTCTTC. Residues: CASSASTARGNEQFF.

V is TRBV2 and J is TRBJ2-2; 10 nucleotides align to TRBD2. Germline V CDR1 and CDR2: SNHLY, FYNNEI. Trimming took 7 bases from V and 2 from J; bases not matched to a gene: 7. The length of the CDR3 is 16 residues. DNA for the CDR3: TGTGCCAGCACCAAAACTAGCGGGGATAACACCGGGGAGCTGTTTTTT. The encoded protein is CASTKTSGDNTGELFF.

In regard to this clonotype: A much bigger clone sits one base away, suggesting this may be a read error. The rearrangement links TRBV7-2 to TRBJ2-1, with TRBD2 identical over 7 bases. The end of the DNA aligns better with TRBJ2-7, so the J call may be wrong. Germline values: CDR1 SGHTA, CDR2 FQGNSA. CDR3 length: 16 residues. The CDR3 DNA follows: TGTGCCAGCAGCTTAGATGGCGGGAGCTCCTACAATGAGCAGTACTTC. It yields the protein CASSLDGGSSYNEQYF.

This clonotype was recorded a few times. The chain combines TRBV28 with TRBJ1-4, with D perhaps TRBD1 (6 bases). Germline loops: CDR1 MDHEN, CDR2 SYDVKM. The V end was cut by 6 bases, the J end by 8 bases, with 19 bases between. The CDR3 is 15 residues long. For the CDR3, the DNA is TGTGCCAGCAGCCAATTCGGGCAGGGGACGGAAAAACTGTTTTTT. The encoded protein is CASSQFGQGTEKLFF.

Worth noting for this clonotype: Possible read error: a much larger clone is one base away. V is TRBV12-3 or TRBV12-4 and J is TRBJ2-5; D is unclear. V dropped 2 bases and J dropped 13 bases, with 14 bases sitting between them. The CDR3 is 12 amino acids. The CDR3 reads CASSLPPGLVYF. CDR3 nucleotides: TGTGCCAGCAGTTTACCACCCGGGTTAGTGTACTTC.

This clonotype was detected once. CDR3 region: CASRKTGTLVGSPLHF. The CDR3 coding sequence is TGTGCCAGCAGGAAGACAGGGACTCTCGTCGGCTCACCCCTCCACTTT. The chain has TRBV9 and TRBJ1-6, with 7 bases lining up with TRBD1. J was trimmed by 10 bases and V by 5 bases; bases with no gene match: 15. CDR1 and CDR2 (germline): SGDLS, YYNGEE. CDR3 length: 16 amino acids.

J is TRBJ2-5 and V is TRBV6-6; D unresolved. Judging by the DNA end, TRBJ2-7 fits better; the J call may be wrong. This CDR3 is built from 13 residues. CDR1 is MNHNY, CDR2 SVGAGI, per germline (reference sequence). The CDR3 DNA reads as TGTGCCAGCAGCTTAGGCGGAGAAGCCGAGCAGTACTTC. It translates to CASSLGGEAEQYF.

The chain recombines TRBV7-2 with TRBJ2-5; 12 bases are shared with TRBD2. Unmatched junction bases numbered 5, after V lost 5 bases and J lost 13 bases. The CDR3 length is 12 residues. The germline gives CDR1 SGHTA, CDR2 FQGNSA. CDR3 in amino acids: CASSQLAGGWYF. The CDR3 DNA follows: TGTGCCAGCAGCCAACTAGCGGGGGGTTGGTACTTC.

The chain is built from TRBV10-3 and TRBJ2-1; D ambiguous. CDR3 length: 12 amino acids. Deletions cut 2 bases from V and 8 bases from J, with 7 bases between. Germline loops: CDR1 ENHRY, CDR2 SYGVKD. CDR3 sequence reads: CAISEIRDEQFF. The CDR3 DNA follows: TGTGCCATCAGTGAGATTAGAGATGAGCAGTTCTTC.